These T cell receptor beta chains were read from a single sample in a study of technical replicates of blood from several donors. Method: immunoSEQ multiplex PCR; TCRdb's copy keeps in-frame clones and lacks some. This sample has around 100,000 clones, with approximately 95% found just once. Material: T cells isolated from PBMCs. These receptors were taken from a human donor in good health. The CDR3 runs from the conserved cysteine through the conserved F or W.

>TRBJ1-2|TRBV27
CASSAYPLRPGYGYTF
>TRBJ2-5|TRBV19
CASSIRDRGKETQYF
>TRBJ2-4|TRBV7-3
CASSHPGENIQYF
>TRBJ2-1|TRBV7-2
CASSRTGTGEQFF
>TRBJ2-7|TRBV29-1
CSVEETGTYEQYF
>TRBJ2-5|TRBV27
CASSSMQETQYF
>TRBJ1-4|TRBV21-1
CASEKKLFF
>TRBJ2-3|TRBV19
CASSAGGRDTQYF
>TRBJ2-3|TRBV5-1
CASSPRDRVADTQYF
>TRBJ2-3|TRBV5-1
CASSAIPTDTQYF
>TRBJ2-7|TRBV4-3
CASAPSVAREQYF
>TRBJ1-1|TRBV18
CASSPLGQGTEAFF
>TRBJ2-4|TRBV9
CASSVGEGLHF
>TRBJ2-7|TRBV7-2
CASSLAGGPGEQYF
>TRBJ2-3|TRBV7-3
CASREGLAEGTDTQYF
>TRBJ1-5|TRBV28
CASSLSQPQHF
>TRBJ1-5|TRBV11-2
CASSPDRVSDGDQPQHF
>TRBJ2-6|TRBV7-8
CASSLRNSWVGANVLTF
>TRBJ2-7|TRBV2
CASSKRSYEQYF
>TRBJ2-1|TRBV5-4
CASSWTSGTNLGEQFF
>TRBJ1-4|TRBV9
CASSRTGEEKLFF
>TRBJ2-3|TRBV7-3
CASSLTAGELDTQYF
>TRBJ2-7|TRBV4-1
CASSHRASVSYEQYF
>TRBJ2-7|TRBV28
CASSLGARREQYF
>TRBJ2-5|TRBV7-6
CASSFSSDSGETQYF
>TRBJ2-1|TRBV9
CASSVVETSWSYNEQFF
>TRBJ2-7|TRBV25-1
CASSEQTGLNEQYF
>TRBJ1-3|TRBV9
CASSVGGGTSGNTIYF
>TRBJ2-7|TRBV11-3
CASSLTEREVPYEQYF
>TRBJ1-2|TRBV11-2
CASSWDITGGYTF
>TRBJ2-3|TRBV9
CASSAGVSTDTQYF